This T cell receptor beta chain emerged from a study of cytomegalovirus exposure and HLA in healthy donors (TCRdb year 2017). A note on the overall study: In an earlier analysis of around 540 of the donors, about 270 Gb of sequence data and 90 million to 120 million unique TCR beta sequences from 150 million to 200 million T cells were reported. Approximately 300 gigabases of sequencing data and tens of millions of unique TCR sequences made up an early release that covered under 750 HLA-typed donors. Among the approximately 420 genotyped donors, roughly 80% belonged to the genetic ancestry cluster associated with self-reported Caucasian donors. The study was designed to test whether signatures of past pathogen exposure could be identified by cataloging public T cell receptors. The T cell repertoires of some 700 subjects were profiled by immunosequencing and related to cytomegalovirus serostatus. Besides the first cohort of 666 subjects, a separate validation cohort made up of around 120 different subjects was used. To predict cytomegalovirus infection status, the study brought together high-throughput TCR immunosequencing, statistical association of individual TCRs with disease status, and machine learning. To study patterns of TCR occurrence, a later analysis re-analyzed previously published TCR beta repertoires from 600 to 750 donors and added high-resolution HLA genotyping. The later analysis used no new phenotypic data to find candidate immune exposures, relying instead on TCR beta sequences and their occurrence across donors. In an earlier analysis of 550 to 700 of the donors, high-throughput TCR beta sequencing was used to judge whether each TCR beta V gene segment behaved as functional or pseudogenic. Donor age, sex, ethnicity and CMV serostatus were collected together with the repertoire data. A later genetic analysis used genome-wide SNP genotypes for about 60% of the roughly 670 donors, treating that subset as a discovery cohort. Every repertoire in the discovery cohort had been generated on one and the same sequencing platform. Both class I and class II loci were covered by HLA typing, at four-digit resolution. Typing coverage varied by locus: roughly 629-630 donors for A, B, C, DRB1 and DQB1; under 550 for DQA1; 600 to 610 for DPA1; roughly 450 for DPB1. Because of strong linkage in the cohort, 5 or 6 DR-DQ haplotypes were treated as single units for association and clustering. Among about 400 genotyped donors of the cohort, an average of about 240,000 unique TCR beta nucleotide sequences was sequenced per donor, of which 15% to 20% were non-productive. What the authors observed across the whole study: The presence/absence analyses assumed that sequencing depth was roughly uniform across donors, and that assumption may not be true. In a later analysis, TCR association rates were found to vary across HLA loci, with the most associated TCRs seen for DRB1 alleles and the fewest for HLA-C alleles. In an earlier analysis of roughly 500 of the donors, most TCR beta V segments appeared in productive rearrangements about 87% or about 30% of the time, broadly matching IMGT annotations. The classifier was reported to diagnose cytomegalovirus status with high specificity and sensitivity in both the original and validation cohorts. Only TCR beta chains were sequenced in this cohort, and the absence of alpha or paired-chain data limited detectable features. The study gave a list of 150 to 200 TCR beta chains associated with cytomegalovirus. Strong co-occurrence of HLA alleles, especially DR and DQ, made assigning TCR associations to individual alleles difficult. Some IMGT-functional V segments, including TRBV6-2 and TRBV6-3, could not be told apart with the 87-base-pair reads, so those segments were excluded. Immune exposure information for the cohort was limited to CMV serostatus. Most TCR sequences were observed very rarely across donors, whereas some public TCRs were present in many individuals. According to the authors, the approach could potentially be generalized to other disease states and immunological phenotypes. HLA typing was unavailable for some donors at each locus, so association tests used only the typed subset. In a later genetic analysis, fewer N-insertions in productive TCRs were reported among donors in an Asian-associated ancestry cluster than the 666-donor mean. Three of the identified cytomegalovirus-associated TCR beta chains were confirmed in vitro to be specific for cytomegalovirus antigens. A cluster of highly shared sequence variants was judged likely to represent a technical artifact of the sequencing pipeline. The earlier analysis of 587 of the donors excluded roughly 17 rarely observed V segments, including chromosome 9 orphons, because counts were too low. Several of the top co-occurrence clusters appeared to be linked to parvovirus B19, influenza, CMV and Epstein-Barr virus, according to a later analysis. In a later analysis, most CMV-associated TCR beta chains were found to appear HLA-restricted, with HLA associations seemingly driven largely by CMV exposure. Correlated functional status among segregating V segments might reflect linkage disequilibrium, but an unknown experimental factor could not be ruled out. A further reported finding was that TCR beta sequences accurately predicted the HLA-A and HLA-B alleles for most subjects in the first cohort. Specific HLA alleles were associated with 15,000 to 20,000 TCR beta sequences at a false discovery rate of 0.05 in a later analysis. A later analysis found that HLA-associated TCR beta chains were more clonally expanded and had lower generation probabilities than equally common non-associated chains. A later genetic analysis associated a missense DCLRE1C variant with V-gene and J-gene trimming of TCR beta chains, and an independent cohort replicated the association.

Libraries were made using the immunoSEQ multiplex PCR assay. For the multiplex PCR, a mixture combining 60 forward primers for TCR Vbeta segments and 13 reverse primers for TCR Jbeta segments was used. The CDR3 region of rearranged TCR beta genes was amplified from genomic DNA by a multiplex PCR assay. The amplified TCR beta libraries were sequenced on the Illumina HiSeq System as 87-base-pair reads. The published analysis was carried out like this. A later analysis tallied tens of millions of unique TCR beta chains across the 666 repertoires, and approximately 12 million of those chains were shared by two or more donors. Raw reads were error-corrected and collapsed into unique sequences by a nearest-neighbor algorithm in which closely related sequences were merged to remove PCR and sequencing errors. CDR3 sequences were aligned to IMGT reference sequences to assign V, D and J gene segments. For a sequence to be retained, at least a six-nucleotide match to both a V gene segment and a J gene segment was required. Rearrangements were classified as productive when the CDR3 lacked stop codons and remained in frame with V and J, and all other rearrangements were classified as non-productive. CDR3 was defined according to IMGT convention as the region running from the second conserved V-encoded cysteine to the conserved J-encoded phenylalanine. Sequences without an unambiguous match to a single V gene segment were excluded from the earlier analysis of 450 to 650 of the donors. An earlier analysis of 550 to 650 of the donors classified V segments as functional when productive rearrangements were above 56.7% and as segregating when the standard deviation between donors was above 5%. A statistical classification framework was built to diagnose cytomegalovirus status from the catalog of TCR beta chain sequences. A later analysis assigned V and J genes by comparing TCR nucleotide sequences with IMGT/GENE-DB human TR gene sequences. A later analysis assigned CDR3 sequences and most-parsimonious VDJ recombination scenarios with the TCRdist pipeline. In a later analysis, each TCR beta chain was defined by its CDR3 amino acid sequence together with its V-gene family, and reads lacking a unique V-gene family were excluded. In a later analysis, approximately 640 highly shared, low-generation-probability nucleotide sequences were removed to address suspected cross-contamination and a sequencing artifact. In a later analysis, a clonal expansion index for each public chain was calculated from normalized within-repertoire ranks of inferred template counts. Generation probabilities in a later analysis came from a VDJ recombination model fitted to out-of-frame rearrangements, and those results were checked against IGoR. In a later analysis, hypergeometric tests were used to score TCR-TCR, TCR-HLA and TCR-CMV co-occurrence, with a repertoire-size bias correction applied to TCR pairs. False discovery rates were estimated in a later analysis by permuting HLA or CMV assignments 20 times. A later analysis grouped co-occurring TCRs with DBSCAN, adding TCRdist sequence similarity when clustering within HLA-allele-positive subsets. Repertoires with fewer than 30,000 or more than 120,000 public chains were left out of co-occurrence clustering, as were a handful of repertoires with anomalous nucleotide sharing. TCRdb took this table from immuneACCESS and kept in-frame rearrangements with V and J called. Such tables lack part of the clones; where checked against another copy, unresolved V genes explain under half of the gap, and the rest is unexplained. V and J calls plus clone size are reproduced from that table; the DNA served to infer D and trimming. Within this sample are about 150,000 clones, with approximately 77% of them counted one time only. Clones ranked in the top ten supply approximately 1.4% of the sample.

V is cut by 2 bases and J by 4 bases, and the space between the germline ends is 9 bases. CDR3 length: 13 amino acids, cysteine to phenylalanine. Solely the CDR3 DNA is kept, with 39 bases framed from the first base. CDR1 and CDR2 were assigned from the germline V gene as SGHRS and YFSETQ. The cohort comprised 710 or so healthy bone marrow donors. At the time of sampling, every cohort member was nominally healthy, though immune exposures that went unrecorded were likely present. The donor tested CMV seronegative, placing the donor among the 350 to 400 seronegative members of the cohort. A peripheral blood sample was collected from each donor, and TCR beta sequencing was performed on peripheral blood mononuclear cells. Genomic DNA extraction from the blood cell samples was performed with the Qiagen DNeasy Blood Extraction Kit. The table lists this clone with a few counts. It has no known antigen specificity. One base away there is no much larger clone; base qualities are not given.

Sample: PBMCs. The chain links TRBV5-1 with TRBJ1-2; the D gene is not confidently resolved. This clonotype was obtained from a man younger than 35 in good health and CMV-seronegative. The nucleotides read TGCGCCAGCAGCTTTAAGGAGCTCTATGGCTACACCTTC. This codes for CASSFKELYGYTF.